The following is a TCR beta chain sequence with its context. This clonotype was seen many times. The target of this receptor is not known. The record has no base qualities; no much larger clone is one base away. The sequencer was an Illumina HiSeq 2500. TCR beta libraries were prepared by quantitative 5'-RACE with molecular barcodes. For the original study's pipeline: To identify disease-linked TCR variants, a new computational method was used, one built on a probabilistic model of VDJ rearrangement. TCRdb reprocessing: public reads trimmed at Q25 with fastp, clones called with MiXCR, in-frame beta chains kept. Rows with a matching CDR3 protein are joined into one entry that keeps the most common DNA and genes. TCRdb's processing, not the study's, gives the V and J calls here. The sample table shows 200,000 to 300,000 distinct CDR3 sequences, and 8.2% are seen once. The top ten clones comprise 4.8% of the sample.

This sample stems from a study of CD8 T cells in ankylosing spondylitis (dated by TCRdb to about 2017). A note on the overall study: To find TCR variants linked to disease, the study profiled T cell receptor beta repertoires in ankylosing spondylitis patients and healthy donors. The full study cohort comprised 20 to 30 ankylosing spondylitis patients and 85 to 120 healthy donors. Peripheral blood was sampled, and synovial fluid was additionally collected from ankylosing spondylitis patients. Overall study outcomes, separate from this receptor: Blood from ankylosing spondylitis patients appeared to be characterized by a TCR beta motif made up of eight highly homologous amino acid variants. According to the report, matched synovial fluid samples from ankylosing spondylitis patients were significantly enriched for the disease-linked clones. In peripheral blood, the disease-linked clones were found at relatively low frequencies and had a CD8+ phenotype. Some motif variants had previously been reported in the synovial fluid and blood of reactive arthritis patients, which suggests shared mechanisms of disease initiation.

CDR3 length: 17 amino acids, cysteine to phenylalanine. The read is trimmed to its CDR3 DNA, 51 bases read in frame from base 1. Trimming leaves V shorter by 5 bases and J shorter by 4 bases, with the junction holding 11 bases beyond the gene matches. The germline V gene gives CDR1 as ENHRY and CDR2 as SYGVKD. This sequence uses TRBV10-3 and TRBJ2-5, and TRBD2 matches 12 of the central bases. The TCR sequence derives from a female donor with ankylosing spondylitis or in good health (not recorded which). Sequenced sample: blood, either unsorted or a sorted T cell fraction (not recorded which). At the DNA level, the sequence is TGTGCCATCAGTACCAAAGGGAGACTAGCGGGAGTAGAGACCCAGTACTTC. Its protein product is CAISTKGRLAGVETQYF.